Listed here are 6 T cell receptor beta chains from one sample, sequenced in a study of T cell responses to AZD1222 COVID-19 vaccine. Sequencing used immunoSEQ multiplex PCR; TCRdb keeps in-frame clones, though not all of them. This repertoire shows 85,000 to 110,000 clones, about 92% found once; its top ten account for about 5%. The input for sequencing was peripheral blood, taken on day 0 of AZD1222 vaccination. These receptors came from an adult in good health.

This clone was recorded once. The J gene is TRBJ1-5, the V gene TRBV2; perhaps TRBD1 as D (6 bases). From germline, CDR1 is SNHLY and CDR2 FYNNEI. The CDR3 loop spans 13 amino acids. Trimming took 9 bases from V and 5 from J, leaving 14 bases between them. The CDR3 nucleotides are TGTGCCAGTCATGGACAGCAGGATCAGCCCCAGCATTTT. As protein: CASHGQQDQPQHF.

This clone appeared a single time. The V and J genes are TRBV7-9 and TRBJ1-1; D uncertain. This CDR3 contains 13 residues. Trimming shortened V by 5 bases and J by 7 bases, and 14 bases separated the two germline ends. Germline V gene lookup returns CDR1 SEHNR and CDR2 FQNEAQ (reference sequence). Here the CDR3 reads CASSDPSSREAFF. The CDR3 region has the DNA TGTGCCAGCAGCGACCCTTCATCCCGTGAAGCTTTCTTT. The full variable domain, completed using reference TRBV7-9 and TRBJ1-1, is DTGVSQNPRHKITKRGQNVTFRCDPISEHNRLYWYRQTLGQGPEFLTYFQNEAQLEKSRLLSDRFSAERPKGSFSTLEIQRTEQGDSAMYLCASSDPSSREAFFGQGTRLTVV.

The CDR3 sequence is CAGPTVLEAFF. CDR3 bases: TGTGCCGGACCGACAGTCCTTGAAGCTTTCTTT. The chain uses TRBV7-9 and TRBJ1-1; weak D call: TRBD1 (5 bases). CDR1 and CDR2 (germline): SEHNR, FQNEAQ (reference sequence). The CDR3 extends over 11 amino acids. V lost 11 bases to trimming and J lost 7 bases, with 14 bases between them.

This clone has ten or more counts. The chain is built from TRBV5-1 and TRBJ1-1, with 8 bases fitting TRBD1. V was pared by 0 bases and J by 7 bases, with 2 bases of the junction left unmatched. CDR3 length equals 13 residues. CDR1 and CDR2 (germline): SGHRS, YFSETQ. The CDR3 nucleotides are TGCGCCAGCAGCTTGGCGGGGACAGGTGAAGCTTTCTTT. Translated, it gives CASSLAGTGEAFF. Full variable domain (outside the CDR3, taken from reference TRBV5-1 and TRBJ1-1): KAGVTQTPRYLIKTRGQQVTLSCSPISGHRSVSWYQQTPGQGLQFLFEYFSETQRNKGNFPGRFSGRQFSNSRSEMNVSTLELGDSALYLCASSLAGTGEAFFGQGTRLTVV.

DNA for the CDR3: TGTGCCAGCAGCCGTAGGCGCACTGAAGCTTTCTTT. The encoded protein is CASSRRRTEAFF. This sequence joins TRBV5-6 and TRBJ1-1; D gene uncertain. V lost 4 bases and J lost 4, with 8 bases in between. Germline V CDR1 and CDR2: SGHDT, YYEEEE. This CDR3 has 12 residues.

V and J are TRBV5-4 and TRBJ1-2; 7 nucleotides align to TRBD1. CDR1 is SGHNT and CDR2 is YYREEE in the germline V gene (reference sequence). The CDR3 sequence is 14 residues long. The V and J ends lost 3 bases and 3 bases, in that order; junction bases with no gene match: 5. The CDR3 loop reads CASSSNRGDYGYTF. The CDR3 DNA follows: TGTGCCAGCAGCTCGAACAGGGGAGACTATGGCTACACCTTC.